These T cell receptor beta chains were read from a single sample in a study of regulatory T cells in long-lasting Graves disease. TCRdb passed the multiplex PCR reads through MiXCR, listing each CDR3 protein once. This sample has 360,000 or so distinct CDR3 sequences, with 10% to 15% found just once. This sample also belongs to another study, concerning T cells in Graves' hyperthyroidism and ophthalmopathy.

The specimen was peripheral blood mononuclear cells (PBMCs), collected at new diagnosis, from a patient treated with antithyroid drugs. The receptor set was obtained from a woman aged 18-29 years with Graves disease. Each CDR3 is given with its conserved first and last residue. D genes are given only for firm matches. A row's size may be missing; if present it is once, few, many or a size class.

clone size	V gene	J gene	D gene	CDR3 DNA	CDR3 protein
many	TRBV6-1	TRBJ1-6	.	TGTGCCAGCAGTGAATCGGACACCGGTGGGGGGCTCCTCCACTTT	CASSESDTGGGLLHF
.	TRBV28	TRBJ1-4	TRBD1	TGTGCCAGCATCGGGTTACAGGGGAATGAAAAACTGTTTTTT	CASIGLQGNEKLFF
.	TRBV4-3	TRBJ2-2	.	TGCGCCAGCAGCCAAGCCGGCGCCGGGGAGCTGTTTTTT	CASSQAGAGELFF
.	TRBV10-1	TRBJ1-2	.	TGCGCCAGCAGTGACGTCCGGGTCAAAGGGCATTGCGGCTACACCTTC	CASSDVRVKGHCGYTF
many	TRBV29-1	TRBJ2-7	.	TGCAGCGTCCGCTTGACAGACACGCAGTACTTC	CSVRLTDTQYF
few	TRBV7-2	TRBJ2-7	TRBD1	TGTGCCAGCAGCTTCGGGACAGTACCCTCCTACGAGCAGTACTTC	CASSFGTVPSYEQYF
many	TRBV6-2/TRBV6-3	TRBJ2-1	TRBD2	TGTGCCAGCAGCCCCCATGGGCTAGCGGGGGGGCCGTGGGATGAGCAGTTCTTC	CASSPHGLAGGPWDEQFF
many	TRBV20-1	TRBJ2-3	TRBD2	TGCAGTGCTAGGGAAGCAGGGACTAGCGGCCTCACAGATACGCAGTATTTT	CSAREAGTSGLTDTQYF
many	TRBV6-5	TRBJ2-1	TRBD1	TGTGCCAGCAGTTTTACAGGGGGAAGAGCATACAATGAGCAGTTCTTC	CASSFTGGRAYNEQFF
many	TRBV27	TRBJ2-5	TRBD2	TGTGCCAGCAGCTCTCTAGCGGGGGGGCCGGGGGAGACCCAGTACTTC	CASSSLAGGPGETQYF
.	TRBV7-9	TRBJ1-5	.	TGTGCCAGCAGCCTAAATAATCAGCCCCAGCATTTT	CASSLNNQPQHF
many	TRBV11-2	TRBJ2-4	.	TGTGCCAGCAGCTTAGCTGTAGCCAACATTCAGTACTTC	CASSLAVANIQYF
.	TRBV10-3	TRBJ2-5	TRBD2	TGTGCCATCAGGGGGACTAGCGGGAGCCAAGAGACCCAGTACTTC	CAIRGTSGSQETQYF
few	TRBV27	TRBJ2-1	TRBD1	TGTGCCAGCAGTTTAGTAGGACAGGGCCCGTACAATGAGCAGTTCTTC	CASSLVGQGPYNEQFF
many	TRBV18	TRBJ1-2	.	TGTGCCAGCTCACATGGGAACAGTGATAACTATGGCTACACCTTC	CASSHGNSDNYGYTF
many	TRBV3-1	TRBJ2-7	.	TGTGCCAGCAGCCAGGCAATTCAAGGGTCCTACGAGCAGTACTTC	CASSQAIQGSYEQYF
many	TRBV29-1	TRBJ1-1	.	TGCAGCGTTCCGGGACCGTCGATGATGAATTACTTT	CSVPGPSMMNYF
many	TRBV7-8	TRBJ1-2	.	TGTGCCAGCAGCTCTAGGACCGGGACCCTAACTAACTATGGCTACACCTTC	CASSSRTGTLTNYGYTF
many	TRBV9	TRBJ1-4	.	TGTGCCAGCAGCGTATCGGCGGCAACTAATGAAAAACTGTTTTTT	CASSVSAATNEKLFF
.	TRBV25-1	TRBJ2-5	TRBD1	TGTGCCAGCAGTGAAGTGGGACAGGGTGGAGAGACCCAGTACTTC	CASSEVGQGGETQYF
few	TRBV7-2	TRBJ2-5	.	TGTGCCAGCAGCTTAGTAGACATCCAGTACTTC	CASSLVDIQYF
many	TRBV6-5	TRBJ1-5	.	TGTGCCAGCAGTTACCAGGGTTGGAATCAGCCCCAGCATTTT	CASSYQGWNQPQHF
many	TRBV2	TRBJ1-2	.	TGTGCCAGCAGTGAAAGTTTCGGCGGGGGATCCGACTATGGCTACACCTTC	CASSESFGGGSDYGYTF
few	TRBV5-6	TRBJ1-3	.	TGTGCCAGCAGCTTCGGGGTCCTCTCTGGAAACACCATATATTTT	CASSFGVLSGNTIYF
many	TRBV12-3/TRBV12-4	TRBJ1-1	TRBD1	TGTGCCAGCCCCCCGGTGGGACAGGCGTATAACACTGAAGCTTTCTTT	CASPPVGQAYNTEAFF
few	TRBV5-1	TRBJ2-2	TRBD1	TGCGCCAGCAGCTCGGGACAGGGGACCGGGGAGCTGTTTTTT	CASSSGQGTGELFF
many	TRBV15	TRBJ2-5	.	TGTGCCACCAGCAGAGATCCAGGATCTCAAGAGACCCAGTACTTC	CATSRDPGSQETQYF
few	TRBV14	TRBJ2-2	.	TGTGCCAGCAGTCTAAGATTCTTTAACACCGGGGAGCTGTTTTTT	CASSLRFFNTGELFF
.	TRBV20-1	TRBJ2-5	.	TGCAGTGCTAGAGGGCCACTGGGGGAGACCCAGTACTTC	CSARGPLGETQYF
few	TRBV29-1	TRBJ2-4	TRBD1	TGCAGCGTTGGGTGGACAGGGCAAAACATTCAGTACTTC	CSVGWTGQNIQYF
many	TRBV25-1	TRBJ1-1	.	TGTGCCAGCAGTGAATCTATGGGGGGGTACACTGAAGCTTTCTTT	CASSESMGGYTEAFF
few	TRBV2	TRBJ2-1	TRBD2	TGTGCCAGTCGACTAGCGGGAGTCTACAATGAGCAGTTCTTC	CASRLAGVYNEQFF
many	TRBV5-1	TRBJ2-3	TRBD2	TGCGCCAGCAGCCCCCGTGGGTCTAGCGGGGGGCTCAGACGCCCAGATACGCAGTATTTT	CASSPRGSSGGLRRPDTQYF
many	TRBV28	TRBJ1-2	.	TGTGCCAGCAGTTTACGAGGGGGGGATGGCGGCTACACCTTC	CASSLRGGDGGYTF
.	TRBV9	TRBJ2-2	.	TGTGTCAGCAGCCCAGCTGGTGCCGGGGAGCTGTTTTTT	CVSSPAGAGELFF
few	TRBV28	TRBJ2-3	.	TGTGCCAGCAGTTTAAATTCCCGGGGGCCACGGACAGATACGCAGTATTTT	CASSLNSRGPRTDTQYF